Listed here is a single TCR beta chain. Germline loops: CDR1 SGHDT, CDR2 YYEEEE. This CDR3 has 16 amino acids. Trimming took off 0 bases at V and 3 bases at J, with 12 bases between the two ends. Before being deemed recovered, Cohort 3 donors had two negative PCRs, clearance, or symptom resolution. Repertoires were generated with immunoSEQ multiplex PCR, while TCRdb's copy carries only in-frame clones and drops some. This table has a few hundred thousand clones, around 82% appearing once. The sample belongs to a study of blood T cell repertoires in COVID-19. As for the study in general: T cells, B-cell-depleted T cells, or PBMCs supplied cDNA or gDNA.

The origin of this receptor is a man in his fifties or sixties who had recovered from COVID-19. This chain joins TRBV5-6 and TRBJ2-2, with D unclear. The sequencing sample was made of PBMCs or T cells enriched from blood (not recorded which). The CDR3 DNA sequence: TGTGCCAGCAGCTTGGTTCAACTTGCGGACACCGGGGAGCTGTTTTTT. Translating it yields CASSLVQLADTGELFF.